This T cell receptor beta chain was identified during a study of technical replicates of blood from four donors. Produced via immunoSEQ multiplex PCR; TCRdb's table is partial and in-frame only. This table holds more than 80,000 clones, approximately 95% found once. CDR1 and CDR2 from the germline V gene are SEHNR and FQNEAQ (reference sequence). The CDR3 extends over 14 amino acids. J lost 5 bases, V lost 3 bases, and 6 bases had no gene match. The chain has TRBV7-9 and TRBJ1-2; 7 bases fit TRBD1. Sequencing was carried out using T cells isolated from PBMCs. The sequence was obtained from a human donor in good health. CDR3 sequence: CASSLYDRAYGYTF. In DNA form, the CDR3 reads TGTGCCAGCAGCTTGTATGACAGGGCGTATGGCTACACCTTC.